Included here is one TCR beta chain sequence, with context. Authors' analysis steps: Reference gene primer amplification gave estimated nucleated cell counts. Profiled with immunoSEQ multiplex PCR; TCRdb holds only in-frame clones, not every one. The DNA gave D and trimming, while V, J and clone size come from that table. The sample comprises about 73,000 clones, 70% to 85% of which are singletons, and roughly 4.5% rests with the top ten. These data belong to a study of blood T cell repertoires in COVID-19. Study-level information: Sites in the United States, Italy and Spain provided acute and convalescent COVID-19 samples. PBMCs, B-cell-depleted T cells, or T cells provided the cDNA or gDNA that made up the material.

After removal of 6 bases from V and 9 bases from J, the junction contained 7 bases not matched to a gene. The CDR3 extends over 14 amino acids. CDR1 and CDR2 from the germline V gene are MNHEY and SVGAGI. This sequence originates from a woman between 55 and 75 years old with acute or convalescent COVID-19. This chain joins TRBV6-5 and TRBJ2-1; 11 nucleotides line up with TRBD2. Sequencing was done on a sample of peripheral blood. This chain's CDR3 is CASRLLAGDGEQFF. The CDR3 bases are TGTGCCAGCAGGCTACTAGCGGGAGACGGTGAGCAGTTCTTC.